One sample yielded the 7 T cell receptor beta chains listed below, sequenced in a study of PD-1 blockade in classical Hodgkin lymphoma. Using immunoSEQ multiplex PCR, the repertoire was profiled, and TCRdb retains in-frame clones only, with some absent. The data hold 18,000 or so clones, with about four fifths observed a single time. Sample time point: newly diagnosed, previously untreated cHL patient sample. Isolation of CD4+ T cells from thawed PBMCs was performed by magnetic negative selection. Material for sequencing was CD4+ T cells from blood. Source of these receptors: a human donor with classical Hodgkin lymphoma.

This chain's CDR3 is CASSSPGQYTDTQYF. In DNA, the CDR3 is TGTGCCAGCAGCTCCCCGGGACAGTACACAGATACGCAGTATTTT. The rearrangement uses TRBV5-4 and TRBJ2-3, with 7 bases lining up with TRBD1. The germline gives CDR1 SGHNT, CDR2 YYREEE (reference sequence). The CDR3 is made up of 15 amino acids. Losses at the gene ends were 3 bases for V and 2 bases for J; bases not matched to a gene: 6. Using reference TRBV5-4 and TRBJ2-3 for the parts outside the CDR3, the full variable domain is ETGVTQSPTHLIKTRGQQVTLRCSSQSGHNTVSWYQQALGQGPQFIFQYYREEENGRGNFPPRFSGLQFPNYSSELNVNALELDDSALYLCASSSPGQYTDTQYFGPGTRLTVL.

The V gene is TRBV18, the J gene TRBJ1-2; tentative D call: TRBD1 (6 bases). The germline V and J ends were trimmed by 2 bases and 8 bases, with 18 bases remaining between them. CDR1 is KGHSH, CDR2 LQKENI, per germline. The CDR3 is 15 amino acids. Written as DNA, the CDR3 is TGTGCCAGCTCACCAGGCACTCGACAGGTGTGGGGCTACACCTTC. Its protein is CASSPGTRQVWGYTF.

This clone was seen only once. The chain combines TRBV18 with TRBJ2-5; possibly TRBD2 for D (5 bases). Trimming stripped 3 bases from V and 5 bases from J, with 13 bases between. The germline gives CDR1 KGHSH, CDR2 LQKENI. The CDR3 covers 14 residues. The CDR3 spells CASSPQLDPETQYF. In nucleotides, the CDR3 is TGTGCCAGCTCACCTCAACTAGACCCCGAGACCCAGTACTTC.

The genes are TRBV28 and TRBJ1-5; D might be TRBD1 (5 bases). From germline, CDR1 is MDHEN and CDR2 SYDVKM. Trimming removed 7 bases at V and 9 bases at J, with 16 bases between. The CDR3 loop spans 13 amino acids. CDR3: CASTRQGLAPQHF. DNA of the CDR3: TGTGCCAGCACCCGCCAGGGTTTGGCGCCCCAGCATTTT.

CDR3 DNA sequence: TGTGCCAGCAGCGCACAGGGAGGTGGCTACACCTTC. Its protein product is CASSAQGGGYTF. V gene TRBV7-2 combines with J gene TRBJ1-2, with D maybe TRBD1 (6 bases). The V end lost 5 bases, the J end lost 7 bases, and 11 bases lay between the germline ends. Looked up from germline, CDR1 is SGHTA and CDR2 is FQGNSA. The CDR3 contains 12 residues.

This clone was observed a handful of times. V usage is TRBV5-1 and J usage is TRBJ1-3; D may be TRBD1 (6 bases). The germline V gene encodes CDR1 SGHRS and CDR2 YFSETQ. The V gene lost 4 bases and the J gene lost 2 bases, with 13 bases spanning the gap. This CDR3 region has 15 residues. The CDR3 sequence is CASSIMPGAGNTIYF. In DNA, the CDR3 is TGCGCCAGCAGCATTATGCCAGGGGCTGGAAACACCATATATTTT. Variable domain in full (rest from reference TRBV5-1 and TRBJ1-3): KAGVTQTPRYLIKTRGQQVTLSCSPISGHRSVSWYQQTPGQGLQFLFEYFSETQRNKGNFPGRFSGRQFSNSRSEMNVSTLELGDSALYLCASSIMPGAGNTIYFGEGSWLTVV.

The V and J genes are TRBV7-2 and TRBJ2-1, with unresolved D. The V gene's germline CDR1 is SGHTA and CDR2 FQGNSA. V was cut by 0 bases and J by 0 bases, with 12 bases left in between. The CDR3 is 17 amino acids. In DNA, the CDR3 is TGTGCCAGCAGCTTAGCGGTCCGGTACAGCTCCTACAATGAGCAGTTCTTC. It specifies CASSLAVRYSSYNEQFF.